Listed below are T cell receptor beta chains from one sample, sequenced in a study of control samples from healthy donors and cancer patients. The protocol was immunoSEQ multiplex PCR, while the TCRdb copy is restricted to in-frame clones and leaves out a portion. The sample yields 70,000 to 75,000 clones, nearly 90% seen once. Sequencing was performed on PBMCs. The receptors were gathered from a man aged 55 to 70 with lung cancer. CDR3s include the opening cysteine and the closing phenylalanine or tryptophan. A D gene is named only where the DNA matches it firmly. Clone size appears in some rows only: once, few, many, or a class for an expanded clone.

CDR3: CASSLTGTANSPLHF; DNA: TGTGCCAGCAGCTTAACCGGGACGGCCAATTCACCCCTCCACTTT; D: NA; V: TRBV11-2; length: 15; size: NA; J: TRBJ1-6
CDR3: CASRTGTGKLYGYTF; DNA: TGTGCCAGCAGAACCGGGACAGGGAAACTCTATGGCTACACCTTC; D: TRBD1; V: TRBV6-5; length: 15; size: once; J: TRBJ1-2
CDR3: CASSVLGVSGNTIYF; DNA: TGTGCCAGCAGCGTTTTAGGGGTCTCTGGAAACACCATATATTTT; D: NA; V: TRBV9; length: 15; size: NA; J: TRBJ1-3
CDR3: CASRNTGSVEKLFF; DNA: TGTGCCAGCAGAAATACAGGGTCGGTCGAAAAACTGTTTTTT; D: NA; V: TRBV5-4; length: 14; size: NA; J: TRBJ1-4
CDR3: CASSPLLGDPGVF; DNA: TGTGCCAGCTCACCACTTCTTGGGGATCCGGGGGTCTTC; D: NA; V: TRBV18; length: 13; size: NA; J: TRBJ2-1
CDR3: CASSYSKRGSTDTQYF; DNA: TGTGCCAGCAGTTACTCGAAGCGGGGGAGCACAGATACGCAGTATTTT; D: TRBD2; V: TRBV6-2/TRBV6-3; length: 16; size: NA; J: TRBJ2-3
CDR3: CASSLADWANTEAFF; DNA: TGCGCCAGCAGCTTGGCGGATTGGGCGAACACTGAAGCTTTCTTT; D: NA; V: TRBV5-1; length: 15; size: NA; J: TRBJ1-1
CDR3: CASSLTGSNQPQHF; DNA: TGTGCCAGCAGCTTAACAGGATCCAATCAGCCCCAGCATTTT; D: NA; V: TRBV11-1; length: 14; size: NA; J: TRBJ1-5
CDR3: CASNDIGGRGRNEKLFF; DNA: TGTGCCAGCAACGACATCGGGGGCCGGGGAAGGAATGAAAAACTGTTTTTT; D: NA; V: TRBV3-1/TRBV3-2; length: 17; size: NA; J: TRBJ1-4
CDR3: CASSQKTGQGRATGELFF; DNA: TGCGCCAGCAGCCAAAAGACGGGACAGGGGAGAGCGACCGGGGAGCTGTTTTTT; D: TRBD1; V: TRBV5-1; length: 18; size: once; J: TRBJ2-2
CDR3: CASSSGTAESNQPQHF; DNA: TGTGCCAGCAGCTCTGGGACAGCGGAGAGCAATCAGCCCCAGCATTTT; D: TRBD1; V: TRBV5-8; length: 16; size: NA; J: TRBJ1-5
CDR3: CASSELNSFYGYTF; DNA: TGTGCCAGCAGTGAATTAAACAGCTTCTATGGCTACACCTTC; D: NA; V: TRBV6-1; length: 14; size: NA; J: TRBJ1-2
CDR3: CASSYSYNEQFF; DNA: TGTGCCAGCAGTTACAGCTACAATGAGCAGTTCTTC; D: NA; V: TRBV6-5; length: 12; size: NA; J: TRBJ2-1
CDR3: CAWLNRDNSGYTF; DNA: TGTGCCTGGTTGAATCGGGACAACAGCGGCTACACCTTC; D: NA; V: TRBV30; length: 13; size: NA; J: TRBJ1-2
CDR3: CASSTPRDRERDSPLHF; DNA: TGTGCCAGCAGCACGCCCCGGGACAGGGAACGGGATTCACCCCTCCACTTT; D: TRBD1; V: TRBV7-3; length: 17; size: NA; J: TRBJ1-6
CDR3: CASSQSGANVLTF; DNA: TGTGCCAGCAGCCAGAGTGGGGCCAACGTCCTGACTTTC; D: NA; V: TRBV9; length: 13; size: NA; J: TRBJ2-6
CDR3: CASSPVRGENIQYF; DNA: TGTGCCAGCTCACCTGTTAGGGGGGAGAACATTCAGTACTTC; D: NA; V: TRBV18; length: 14; size: NA; J: TRBJ2-4
CDR3: CASSTLIGSYGYTF; DNA: TGCGCCAGCAGCACCCTCATCGGCAGTTATGGCTACACCTTC; D: NA; V: TRBV5-1; length: 14; size: NA; J: TRBJ1-2
CDR3: CASSPRQRETQYF; DNA: TGTGCCAGCTCACCGAGGCAGAGAGAGACCCAGTACTTC; D: NA; V: TRBV18; length: 13; size: NA; J: TRBJ2-5
CDR3: CASSQLWSPRANTGELFF; DNA: TGTGCCAGCAGCCAACTATGGTCTCCAAGGGCGAACACCGGGGAGCTGTTTTTT; D: NA; V: TRBV14; length: 18; size: NA; J: TRBJ2-2
CDR3: CASSLTGDNEQFF; DNA: TGTGCCAGCAGCCTAACAGGGGACAATGAGCAGTTCTTC; D: TRBD1; V: TRBV6-4; length: 13; size: NA; J: TRBJ2-1
CDR3: CASSLGADSDGYTF; DNA: TGTGCCAGCAGCCTAGGGGCGGATAGCGATGGCTACACCTTC; D: NA; V: TRBV7-9; length: 14; size: NA; J: TRBJ1-2
CDR3: CASTQVGSGGINEQFF; DNA: TGTGCCAGCACTCAAGTGGGTAGCGGGGGGATCAATGAGCAGTTCTTC; D: TRBD2; V: TRBV4-2; length: 16; size: NA; J: TRBJ2-1
CDR3: CASSYGRDSGNTIYF; DNA: TGTGCCAGCAGTTACGGACGAGACTCTGGAAACACCATATATTTT; D: NA; V: TRBV6-6; length: 15; size: NA; J: TRBJ1-3
CDR3: CASSLQGTNYGYTF; DNA: TGTGCCAGCAGCCTGCAAGGCACTAACTATGGCTACACCTTC; D: NA; V: TRBV7-9; length: 14; size: NA; J: TRBJ1-2
CDR3: CASSVTALGYGYTF; DNA: TGTGCCAGCAGTGTTACCGCATTGGGCTATGGCTACACCTTC; D: NA; V: TRBV6-4; length: 14; size: NA; J: TRBJ1-2
CDR3: CATSDPRVTDTQYF; DNA: TGTGCCACCAGTGATCCCCGGGTGACAGATACGCAGTATTTT; D: NA; V: TRBV24-1; length: 14; size: NA; J: TRBJ2-3
CDR3: CASSQGGLDSNQPQHF; DNA: TGCGCCAGCAGCCAAGGTGGGTTAGATAGCAATCAGCCCCAGCATTTT; D: NA; V: TRBV4-1; length: 16; size: NA; J: TRBJ1-5
CDR3: CASSEGGLASPLHF; DNA: TGTGCCAGCAGTGAGGGGGGGTTGGCTTCACCCCTCCACTTT; D: NA; V: TRBV2; length: 14; size: NA; J: TRBJ1-6
CDR3: CASSPQNGLNGYTF; DNA: TGCGCCAGCAGCCCTCAGAACGGATTGAATGGCTACACCTTC; D: NA; V: TRBV5-1; length: 14; size: NA; J: TRBJ1-2
CDR3: CATEGRRTGGDGTTDTQYF; DNA: TGTGCCACCGAGGGCAGACGGACAGGGGGCGACGGGACCACAGATACGCAGTATTTT; D: TRBD1; V: TRBV24-1; length: 19; size: NA; J: TRBJ2-3
CDR3: CASSQMGTGSYNEQFF; DNA: TGTGCCAGCAGCCAAATGGGGACAGGGTCTTACAATGAGCAGTTCTTC; D: TRBD1; V: TRBV3-1/TRBV3-2; length: 16; size: NA; J: TRBJ2-1
CDR3: CASSFPEGNTEAFF; DNA: TGTGCCAGCAGCTTTCCCGAGGGAAACACTGAAGCTTTCTTT; D: NA; V: TRBV7-2; length: 14; size: once; J: TRBJ1-1
CDR3: CASSLTAGNSYNSPLHF; DNA: TGTGCCAGCAGCTTAACGGCAGGAAACTCCTATAATTCACCCCTCCACTTT; D: NA; V: TRBV7-3; length: 17; size: once; J: TRBJ1-6
CDR3: CASSYGLGQGDPQETQYF; DNA: TGTGCCAGCAGTTACGGCCTGGGACAGGGAGACCCACAAGAGACCCAGTACTTC; D: TRBD1; V: TRBV6-2/TRBV6-3; length: 18; size: NA; J: TRBJ2-5
CDR3: CACGTASNYGYTF; DNA: TGTGCCTGTGGGACGGCTTCGAACTATGGCTACACCTTC; D: NA; V: TRBV30; length: 13; size: NA; J: TRBJ1-2
CDR3: CASSRGGAEIEGYTF; DNA: TGTGCCAGCAGCCGCGGAGGGGCCGAGATAGAAGGCTACACCTTC; D: NA; V: TRBV9; length: 15; size: once; J: TRBJ1-2
CDR3: CASGGRTGNTEAFF; DNA: TGTGCCAGCGGGGGGAGGACAGGGAACACTGAAGCTTTCTTT; D: TRBD1; V: TRBV2; length: 14; size: NA; J: TRBJ1-1
CDR3: CASGLVRDGIIHSNQPQHF; DNA: TGTGCTAGTGGTTTGGTAAGGGACGGGATAATTCATAGCAATCAGCCCCAGCATTTT; D: NA; V: TRBV12-5; length: 19; size: NA; J: TRBJ1-5
CDR3: CASSFKRSGTGNTEAFF; DNA: TGTGCCAGCAGCTTCAAACGTTCCGGGACAGGGAACACTGAAGCTTTCTTT; D: TRBD1; V: TRBV7-9; length: 17; size: NA; J: TRBJ1-1
CDR3: CASSLSSPRVGNTIYF; DNA: TGTGCCAGCAGTTTAAGTTCGCCCAGGGTCGGAAACACCATATATTTT; D: NA; V: TRBV27; length: 16; size: once; J: TRBJ1-3
CDR3: CASSLEAGPGANVLTF; DNA: TGCGCCAGCAGCTTGGAGGCGGGGCCTGGGGCCAACGTCCTGACTTTC; D: NA; V: TRBV5-1; length: 16; size: NA; J: TRBJ2-6
CDR3: CASSYSAGNYEQYF; DNA: TGTGCCAGCAGCTATTCGGCAGGGAACTACGAGCAGTACTTC; D: NA; V: TRBV5-6; length: 14; size: NA; J: TRBJ2-7
CDR3: CASSEDASGYGYTF; DNA: TGTGCCAGCAGCGAGGACGCTTCGGGCTATGGCTACACCTTC; D: NA; V: TRBV6-4; length: 14; size: NA; J: TRBJ1-2
CDR3: CASSVPYTDTQYF; DNA: TGTGCCAGTAGCGTACCATACACAGATACGCAGTATTTT; D: NA; V: TRBV19; length: 13; size: NA; J: TRBJ2-3
CDR3: CASGNSDTQYF; DNA: TGTGCCTCCGGAAACTCAGATACGCAGTATTTT; D: NA; V: TRBV30; length: 11; size: NA; J: TRBJ2-3
CDR3: CASSSQKRGGRTGELFF; DNA: TGCGCCAGCAGTTCACAAAAGCGGGGGGGCCGGACCGGGGAGCTGTTTTTT; D: TRBD2; V: TRBV27; length: 17; size: few; J: TRBJ2-2
CDR3: CASTRDEDNSPLHF; DNA: TGTGCCAGTACCCGGGACGAAGATAATTCACCCCTCCACTTT; D: NA; V: TRBV6-5; length: 14; size: NA; J: TRBJ1-6
CDR3: CASSDRQQETQYF; DNA: TGTGCCAGCAGTGATCGTCAGCAAGAGACCCAGTACTTC; D: NA; V: TRBV25-1; length: 13; size: once; J: TRBJ2-5
CDR3: CASTLTGKSTDTQYF; DNA: TGTGCCAGCACCCTGACAGGGAAGAGCACAGATACGCAGTATTTT; D: TRBD1; V: TRBV7-3; length: 15; size: NA; J: TRBJ2-3
CDR3: CASSVLVNTEAFF; DNA: TGTGCCAGCAGCGTGCTAGTGAACACTGAAGCTTTCTTT; D: NA; V: TRBV9; length: 13; size: NA; J: TRBJ1-1
CDR3: CASSLGRQGWNTGELFF; DNA: TGTGCCAGCAGCTTAGGAAGACAGGGGTGGAACACCGGGGAGCTGTTTTTT; D: TRBD1; V: TRBV11-3; length: 17; size: NA; J: TRBJ2-2
CDR3: CASSEASGGGGYTF; DNA: TGTGCCAGCAGTGAAGCTTCGGGAGGCGGTGGCTACACCTTC; D: NA; V: TRBV6-1; length: 14; size: few; J: TRBJ1-2
CDR3: CASSFSQGLDPRTEAFF; DNA: TGCGCCAGCAGCTTCTCACAGGGACTGGACCCCAGGACTGAAGCTTTCTTT; D: NA; V: TRBV5-1; length: 17; size: NA; J: TRBJ1-1